This is a list of T cell receptor beta chains from one sample in a study of lymphopenia after photon versus proton radiotherapy. Only in-frame clones appear in the TCRdb table, and some are missing; sequencing was by immunoSEQ multiplex PCR. The data show about 30,000 clones, with 94% seen just once and approximately 0.72% held by the top ten. Sample: peripheral blood, taken from a patient treated with photon-based radiotherapy. These receptors all stem from a woman aged 45-59 years with cholangiocarcinoma. Each CDR3 is given with its conserved first and last residue. A D gene is named only where the DNA matches it firmly. Part of the rows lack a size; the others show once, few, many or a class for expanded clones.

clone size	D gene	V gene	J gene	CDR3 protein	CDR3 DNA
-	-	TRBV11-3	TRBJ2-2	CASSLDGLGELFF	TGTGCCAGCAGCTTAGATGGACTAGGGGAGCTGTTTTTT
-	-	TRBV5-4	TRBJ2-1	CASSLMAANEQFF	TGTGCCAGCAGCTTGATGGCAGCTAATGAGCAGTTCTTC
-	-	TRBV5-1	TRBJ2-6	CASKGSGANVLTF	TGCGCCAGCAAGGGGTCTGGGGCCAACGTCCTGACTTTC
-	-	TRBV5-1	TRBJ1-2	CASSLGEQGGGGYTF	TGCGCCAGCAGCTTGGGGGAACAGGGTGGTGGCGGCTACACCTTC
-	-	TRBV2	TRBJ1-5	CASTRVRGSNQPQHF	TGTGCCAGCACCAGAGTTAGAGGGAGCAATCAGCCCCAGCATTTT
once	TRBD1	TRBV19	TRBJ2-7	CATSGDRGTYEQYF	TGTGCCACCTCGGGGGACAGGGGGACCTACGAGCAGTACTTC
-	-	TRBV5-6	TRBJ2-7	CASSPGPPREQYF	TGTGCCAGCAGCCCCGGCCCCCCGCGGGAGCAGTACTTC
-	TRBD1	TRBV5-6	TRBJ2-7	CASAPTGFVYEQYF	TGTGCCAGCGCACCGACAGGGTTCGTCTACGAGCAGTACTTC
-	-	TRBV28	TRBJ1-5	CASSPGDSNQPQHF	TGTGCCAGCAGTCCCGGGGATAGCAATCAGCCCCAGCATTTT
-	-	TRBV2	TRBJ1-1	CASSEAGRSAFF	TGTGCCAGCAGTGAAGCTGGGAGATCAGCTTTCTTT
-	-	TRBV28	TRBJ2-7	CASGDYEQYF	TGTGCCAGCGGGGACTACGAGCAGTACTTC
-	TRBD1	TRBV5-1	TRBJ1-2	CASSLGQGAGGYTF	TGCGCCAGCAGCTTGGGACAGGGGGCAGGTGGCTACACCTTC
-	TRBD1	TRBV28	TRBJ2-7	CASSLSSVRDRVSNEQYF	TGTGCCAGCAGTTTAAGTTCAGTACGGGACAGGGTTAGCAACGAGCAGTACTTC
-	TRBD1	TRBV18	TRBJ1-4	CASSGDSPFNEKLFF	TGTGCCAGCTCAGGGGACAGCCCCTTTAATGAAAAACTGTTTTTT
few	-	TRBV18	TRBJ2-2	CASSPRAKNTGELFF	TGTGCCAGCTCACCCAGGGCCAAGAACACCGGGGAGCTGTTTTTT
-	-	TRBV2	TRBJ1-2	CASSDVPVAYTF	TGTGCCAGCAGTGACGTCCCGGTGGCCTACACCTTC
-	-	TRBV5-6	TRBJ2-1	CASSLELSQAYNEQFF	TGTGCCAGCAGCTTGGAATTATCCCAGGCCTACAATGAGCAGTTCTTC
-	-	TRBV19	TRBJ2-2	CASSLGDDRINTGELFF	TGTGCCAGTAGTCTGGGGGACGACAGGATAAACACCGGGGAGCTGTTTTTT
-	TRBD1	TRBV19	TRBJ1-1	CASTRTGGSKAFF	TGTGCCAGTACGAGGACAGGGGGTAGCAAAGCTTTCTTT
-	-	TRBV21-1	TRBJ2-4	CASSKRVWVLRAKNIQYF	TGTGCCAGCAGCAAAAGGGTCTGGGTTCTTAGGGCCAAAAACATTCAGTACTTC
-	-	TRBV10-3	TRBJ1-3	CALKGLGGNTIYF	TGTGCCCTCAAGGGCCTTGGTGGAAACACCATATATTTT
-	-	TRBV20-1	TRBJ2-1	CSARGPSEQFF	TGCAGTGCTAGAGGTCCTTCTGAGCAGTTCTTC